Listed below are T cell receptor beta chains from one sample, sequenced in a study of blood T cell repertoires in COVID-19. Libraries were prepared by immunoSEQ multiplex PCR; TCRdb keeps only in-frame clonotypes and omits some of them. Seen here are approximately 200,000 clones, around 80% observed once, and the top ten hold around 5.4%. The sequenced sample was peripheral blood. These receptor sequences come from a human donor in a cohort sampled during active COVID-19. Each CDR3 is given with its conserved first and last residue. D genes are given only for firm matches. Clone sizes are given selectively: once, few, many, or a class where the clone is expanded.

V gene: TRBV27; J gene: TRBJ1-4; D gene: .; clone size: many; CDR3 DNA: TGTGCCAGCAGTACCCGGACAGCAACTAATGAAAAACTGTTTTTT; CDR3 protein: CASSTRTATNEKLFF
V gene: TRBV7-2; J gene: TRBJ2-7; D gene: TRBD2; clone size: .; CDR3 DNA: TGTGCCAGCAGCCCAGGACTAGCGGGCCGCTACGAGCAGTACTTC; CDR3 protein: CASSPGLAGRYEQYF
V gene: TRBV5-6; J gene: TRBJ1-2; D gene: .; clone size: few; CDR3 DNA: TGTGCCAGCACCCTGGGGGGGGCGCAGGACTATGGCTACACCTTC; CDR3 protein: CASTLGGAQDYGYTF
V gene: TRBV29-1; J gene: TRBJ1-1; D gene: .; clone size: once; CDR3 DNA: TGCAGCGTTGAAGATAGTCCGAACACTGAAGCTTTCTTT; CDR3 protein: CSVEDSPNTEAFF
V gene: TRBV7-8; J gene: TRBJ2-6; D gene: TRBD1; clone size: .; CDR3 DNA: TGTGCCAGCAGCGCCGGGACAGGGGCCGGGGCCAACGTCCTGACTTTC; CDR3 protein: CASSAGTGAGANVLTF
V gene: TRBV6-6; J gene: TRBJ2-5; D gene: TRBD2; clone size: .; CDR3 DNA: TGTGCCAGCAGTCTTAGCGGGACCCAAGAGACCCAGTACTTC; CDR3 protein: CASSLSGTQETQYF
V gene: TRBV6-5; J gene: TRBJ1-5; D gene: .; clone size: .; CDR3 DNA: TGTGCCAGCAAACAAGGGGCCGGGCAGCCCCAGCATTTT; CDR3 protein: CASKQGAGQPQHF
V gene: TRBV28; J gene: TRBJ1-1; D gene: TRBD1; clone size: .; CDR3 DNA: TGTGCCAGCAGTGGGACAGGGAATTTGAACACTGAAGCTTTCTTT; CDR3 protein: CASSGTGNLNTEAFF
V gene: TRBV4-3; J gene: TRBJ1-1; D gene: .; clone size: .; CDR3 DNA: TGCGCCAGCAGCCAAGAATTCTTAAGGGACACCCATCAAGCTTTCTTT; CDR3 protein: CASSQEFLRDTHQAFF
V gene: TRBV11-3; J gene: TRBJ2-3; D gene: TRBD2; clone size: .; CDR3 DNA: TGTGCCAGCAGCCGGACTAGCGGGCGTAGCACAGATACGCAGTATTTT; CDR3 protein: CASSRTSGRSTDTQYF
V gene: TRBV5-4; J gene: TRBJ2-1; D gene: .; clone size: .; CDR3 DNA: TGTGCCAGCAGCTTGGGGAGGAATGAGCAGTTCTTC; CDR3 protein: CASSLGRNEQFF
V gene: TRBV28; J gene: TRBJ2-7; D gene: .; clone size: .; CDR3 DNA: TGTGCCAGCAACTTACCCCGGGGTCTCGGCGAGCAGTACTTC; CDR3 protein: CASNLPRGLGEQYF
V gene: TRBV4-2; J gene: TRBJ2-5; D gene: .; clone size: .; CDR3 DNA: TGTGCCAGCAGCCCAGCCCAGGCCGAAGAGACCCAGTACTTC; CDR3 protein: CASSPAQAEETQYF
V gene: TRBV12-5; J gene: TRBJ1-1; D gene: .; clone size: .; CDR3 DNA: TGTGCTAGTGGTTTGGGGCAGGGGCCAGCTTTCTTT; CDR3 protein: CASGLGQGPAFF
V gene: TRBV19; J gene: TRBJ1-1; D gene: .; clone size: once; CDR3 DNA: TGTGCCAGTAGTATAATGGGCAGGTCTAACACTGAAGCTTTCTTT; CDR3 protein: CASSIMGRSNTEAFF
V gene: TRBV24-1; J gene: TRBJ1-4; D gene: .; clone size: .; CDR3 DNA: TGTGCCACCAGTGATTTTGTCACAGGGAGTGGTGAAAAACTGTTTTTT; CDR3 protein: CATSDFVTGSGEKLFF
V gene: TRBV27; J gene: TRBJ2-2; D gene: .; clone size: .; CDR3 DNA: TGTGCCAGCAGTTTTCAGGCCCCAGGGGCGGGCGGGGAGCTGTTTTTT; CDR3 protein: CASSFQAPGAGGELFF
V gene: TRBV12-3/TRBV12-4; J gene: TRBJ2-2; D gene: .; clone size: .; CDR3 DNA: TGTGCCAGCAGCACTAGCTCGGCCGGGGAGCTGTTTTTT; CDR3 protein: CASSTSSAGELFF
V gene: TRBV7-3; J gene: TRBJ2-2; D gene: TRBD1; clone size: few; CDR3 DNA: TGTGCCAGCAGCCCCCGGACAGGGAAGGCGGCCGGGGAGCTGTTTTTT; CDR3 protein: CASSPRTGKAAGELFF
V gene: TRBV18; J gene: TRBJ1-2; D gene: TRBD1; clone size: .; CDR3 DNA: TGTGCCAGCTCACCAAACACCGGGACAGGGTTTTATGGCTACACCTTC; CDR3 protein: CASSPNTGTGFYGYTF
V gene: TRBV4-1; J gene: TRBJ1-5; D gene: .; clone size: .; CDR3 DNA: TGCGCCAGCAGCCAACCTACAGGGAATCAGCCCCAGCATTTT; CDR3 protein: CASSQPTGNQPQHF
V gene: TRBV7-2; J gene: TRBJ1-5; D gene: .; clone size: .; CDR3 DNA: TGTGCCAGCAGCCCCCGTGTCGGAGGTGGTCAGCCCCAGCATTTT; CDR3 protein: CASSPRVGGGQPQHF
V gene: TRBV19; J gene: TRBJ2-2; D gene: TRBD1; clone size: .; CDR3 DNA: TGTGCCAGTAGTGGAGGGACAGGGGCGCCACAGCTCCGGGAGCTGTTTTTT; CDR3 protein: CASSGGTGAPQLRELFF
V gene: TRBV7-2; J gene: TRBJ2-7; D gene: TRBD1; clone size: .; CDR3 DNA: TGTGCCAGCAGCACCGGACAGGGGAGTGTTTACGAGCAGTACTTC; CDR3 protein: CASSTGQGSVYEQYF
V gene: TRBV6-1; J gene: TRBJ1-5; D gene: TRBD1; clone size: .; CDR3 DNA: TGTGCCAGCGGTGCCTCCCCCGGGACAGGACATAGCAATCAGCCCCAGCATTTT; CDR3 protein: CASGASPGTGHSNQPQHF
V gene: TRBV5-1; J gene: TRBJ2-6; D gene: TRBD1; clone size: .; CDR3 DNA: TGCGCCAGCAGCTTGGGATTATTGGCCGGGACAGGGTACTCCTGGGCCAACGTCCTGACTTTC; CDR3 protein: CASSLGLLAGTGYSWANVLTF
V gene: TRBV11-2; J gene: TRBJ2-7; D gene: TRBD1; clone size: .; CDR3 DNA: TGTGCCAGCAGCTCCCGGGACAGGGGGCGCAAGTACGAGCAGTACTTC; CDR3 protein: CASSSRDRGRKYEQYF